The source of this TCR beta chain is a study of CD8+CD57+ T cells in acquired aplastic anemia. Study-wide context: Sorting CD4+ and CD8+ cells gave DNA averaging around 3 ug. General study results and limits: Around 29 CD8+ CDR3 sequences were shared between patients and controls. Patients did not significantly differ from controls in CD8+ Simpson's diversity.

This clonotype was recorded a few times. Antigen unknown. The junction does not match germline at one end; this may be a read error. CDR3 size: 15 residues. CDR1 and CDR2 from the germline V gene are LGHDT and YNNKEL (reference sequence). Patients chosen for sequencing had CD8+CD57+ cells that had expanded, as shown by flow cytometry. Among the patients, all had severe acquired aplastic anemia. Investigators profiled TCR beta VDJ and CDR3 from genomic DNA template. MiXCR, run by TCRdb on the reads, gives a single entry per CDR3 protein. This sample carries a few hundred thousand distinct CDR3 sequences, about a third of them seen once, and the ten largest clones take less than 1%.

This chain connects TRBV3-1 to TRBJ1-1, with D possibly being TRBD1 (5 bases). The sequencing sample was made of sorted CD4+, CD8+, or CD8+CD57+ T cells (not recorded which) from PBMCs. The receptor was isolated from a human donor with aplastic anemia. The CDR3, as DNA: TGTGCCGGCAGCGTAGAGGACATTATCTCCACTGAAGCTTTCTTT. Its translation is CAGSVEDIISTEAFF.